The TCR beta chain under discussion was sequenced for a study of blood T cell repertoires in COVID-19. The protocol was immunoSEQ multiplex PCR, while the TCRdb copy is restricted to in-frame clones and leaves out a portion. The data hold hundreds of thousands of clones, with 86% observed a single time. V was trimmed by 5 bases and J by 2 bases, leaving 4 bases between them. CDR1 is SGHTA, CDR2 FQGNSA, per germline. The CDR3 is 11 residues long. The receptor comes from a woman under 40 with active or convalescent COVID-19. The chain links TRBV7-2 to TRBJ2-7, with D unresolved. The sequenced sample consisted of peripheral blood. The CDR3 bases are TGTGCCAGCAGCCCCGCCTACGAGCAGTACTTC. Protein: CASSPAYEQYF.